The clone carrying this T cell receptor (beta chain) was found a few times. The antigen remains undetermined. Different DNA sequences within this sample yield the same CDR3. The data were obtained in a study of shared clonotypes between healthy human individuals. Findings and limits, study-wide: Genetic and exposure-history diversity was limited by the small donor number. Around 5% of naive CD4 clonotypes were shared across a few donors.

Naivety among CD8 cells was defined by CD45RO negativity and positive CCR7 selection, thereby excluding terminally differentiated effector memory CD45RA+ cells. The donors, healthy adults who were HIV-negative, had experienced no recent acute infections or vaccinations. Trimming pared 1 base from V and 3 bases from J, leaving 12 bases between. This CDR3 spans 15 amino acids. In germline, CDR1 is SEHNR, CDR2 FQNEAQ (reference sequence). Replicate sorted-subset PCRs were loaded with 150 to 200 ng DNA, 31,000 or so T cell genomes. The protocol was immunoSEQ multiplex PCR, while the TCRdb copy is restricted to in-frame clones and leaves out a portion. The data show over 2 million clones, about 94% seen once.

The receptor was derived from a man between 18 and 29 years old in good health. Sequenced sample: naive CD8+ T cells sorted from blood. The chain is built from TRBV7-9 and TRBJ2-5; TRBD2 is a possible D gene (5 bases). The CDR3 reads CASSLGGLVEETQYF. In DNA form, the CDR3 reads TGTGCCAGCAGCTTAGGAGGGCTAGTTGAAGAGACCCAGTACTTC.